This T cell receptor beta chain was captured in a study of blood T cell repertoires in COVID-19. Study overall: Some COVID-19 samples were acute and others convalescent; all came from the United States, Italy and Spain. Sources were T cells, B-cell-depleted T cells, or PBMCs; the material itself was cDNA or gDNA.

V trimming: 6 bases; J trimming: 4 bases; junction bases outside the gene matches: 5. There are 13 residues in the CDR3. Per the germline V gene, CDR1 is MNHEY and CDR2 is SVGAGI. Per the original data handling: It was from reference gene primer amplification that nucleated cell counts were estimated. The data were produced by immunoSEQ multiplex PCR, yet TCRdb's version contains in-frame clones alone and is incomplete. D and trimming were read from the DNA, whereas the V and J calls and clone size are those reported in that table. The table has 85,000 to 120,000 clones, roughly four fifths seen once.

This clonotype was obtained from a woman aged 60-75 years with acute or convalescent COVID-19. The V call is TRBV6-5, the J call TRBJ2-7; 8 bases are shared with TRBD1. The sample consisted of peripheral blood. The CDR3 DNA reads as TGTGCCAGCAGACCAGGGGGCCGGTACGAGCAGTACTTC. Its translation: CASRPGGRYEQYF.